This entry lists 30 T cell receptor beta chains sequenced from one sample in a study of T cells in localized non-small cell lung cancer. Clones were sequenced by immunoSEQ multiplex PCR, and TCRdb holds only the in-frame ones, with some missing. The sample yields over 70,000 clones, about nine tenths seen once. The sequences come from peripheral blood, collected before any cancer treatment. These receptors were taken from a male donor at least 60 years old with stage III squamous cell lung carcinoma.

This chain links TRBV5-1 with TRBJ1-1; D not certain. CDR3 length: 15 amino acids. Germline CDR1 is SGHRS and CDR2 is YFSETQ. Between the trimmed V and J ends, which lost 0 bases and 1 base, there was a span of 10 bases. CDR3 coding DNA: TGCGCCAGCAGCTTGGATGGACGGCCGAACACTGAAGCTTTCTTT. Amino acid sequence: CASSLDGRPNTEAFF.

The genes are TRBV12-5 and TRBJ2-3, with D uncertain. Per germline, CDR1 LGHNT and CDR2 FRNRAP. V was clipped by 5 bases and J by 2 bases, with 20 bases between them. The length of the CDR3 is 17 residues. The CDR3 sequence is CASGDPSAGFSTDTQYF. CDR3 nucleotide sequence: TGTGCTAGTGGTGACCCGAGCGCCGGGTTTTCCACAGATACGCAGTATTTT.

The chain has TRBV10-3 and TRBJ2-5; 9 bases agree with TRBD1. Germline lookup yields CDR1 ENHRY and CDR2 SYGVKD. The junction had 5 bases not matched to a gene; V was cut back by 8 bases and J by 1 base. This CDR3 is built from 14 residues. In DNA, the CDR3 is TGTGCCATCGGATCGGGACAGGGCCAAGAGACCCAGTACTTC. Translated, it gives CAIGSGQGQETQYF.

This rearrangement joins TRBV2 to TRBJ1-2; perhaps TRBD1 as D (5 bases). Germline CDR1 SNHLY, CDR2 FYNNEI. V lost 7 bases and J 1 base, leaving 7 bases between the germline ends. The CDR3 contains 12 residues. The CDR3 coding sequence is TGTGCCAGCACAGGGAATAACTATGGCTACACCTTC. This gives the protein CASTGNNYGYTF.

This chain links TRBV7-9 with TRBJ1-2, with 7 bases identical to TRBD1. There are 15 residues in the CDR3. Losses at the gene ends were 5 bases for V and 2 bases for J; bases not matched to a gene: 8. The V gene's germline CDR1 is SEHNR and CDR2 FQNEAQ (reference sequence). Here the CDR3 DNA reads TGTGCCAGCAGCCCTCGGACAGGAGGAAACTATGGCTACACCTTC. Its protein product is CASSPRTGGNYGYTF. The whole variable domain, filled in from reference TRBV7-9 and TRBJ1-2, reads DTGVSQNPRHKITKRGQNVTFRCDPISEHNRLYWYRQTLGQGPEFLTYFQNEAQLEKSRLLSDRFSAERPKGSFSTLEIQRTEQGDSAMYLCASSPRTGGNYGYTFGSGTRLTVV.

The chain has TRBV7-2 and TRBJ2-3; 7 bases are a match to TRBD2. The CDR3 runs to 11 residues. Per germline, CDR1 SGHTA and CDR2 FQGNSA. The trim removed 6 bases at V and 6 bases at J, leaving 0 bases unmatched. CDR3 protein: CASRRGDTQYF. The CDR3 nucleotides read TGTGCCAGCAGGCGGGGGGATACGCAGTATTTT.

The CDR3 loop reads CASRTGTEKLFF. The CDR3 nucleotides read TGTGCCAGCAGGACAGGGACTGAAAAACTGTTTTTT. The chain combines TRBV2 with TRBJ1-4; TRBD1 aligns across 7 bases. The CDR3 has 12 residues. Per the germline V gene, CDR1 is SNHLY and CDR2 is FYNNEI. V trimming: 6 bases; J trimming: 7 bases; junction bases outside the gene matches: 2.

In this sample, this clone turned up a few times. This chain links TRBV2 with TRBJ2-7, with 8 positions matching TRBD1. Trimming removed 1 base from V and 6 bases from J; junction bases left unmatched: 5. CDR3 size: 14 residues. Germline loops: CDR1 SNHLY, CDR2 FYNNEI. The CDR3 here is CASSEGTGIREQYF. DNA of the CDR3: TGTGCCAGCAGTGAAGGGACAGGGATCCGCGAGCAGTACTTC.

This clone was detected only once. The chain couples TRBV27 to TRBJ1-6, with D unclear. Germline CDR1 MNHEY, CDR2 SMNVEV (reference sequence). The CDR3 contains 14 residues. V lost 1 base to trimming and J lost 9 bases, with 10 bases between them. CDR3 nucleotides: TGTGCCAGCAGTTTATTTGGGGTAGGTTCACCCCTCCACTTT. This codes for CASSLFGVGSPLHF.

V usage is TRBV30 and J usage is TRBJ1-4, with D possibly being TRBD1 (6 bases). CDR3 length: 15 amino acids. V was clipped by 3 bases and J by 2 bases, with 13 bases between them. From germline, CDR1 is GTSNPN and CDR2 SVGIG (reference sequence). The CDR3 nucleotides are TGTGCCTGGAGCTCTGGACAGATGACTAATGAAAAACTGTTTTTT. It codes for CAWSSGQMTNEKLFF. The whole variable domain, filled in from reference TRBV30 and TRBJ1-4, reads SQTIHQWPATLVQPVGSPLSLECTVEGTSNPNLYWYRQAAGRGLQLLFYSVGIGQISSEVPQNLSASRPQDRQFILSSKKLLLSDSGFYLCAWSSGQMTNEKLFFGSGTQLSVL.

In DNA form, the CDR3 reads TGCGCCAGCAGCTCCAGGGTAGGGGACGAGCAGTACGTC. This translates into CASSSRVGDEQYV. The genes are TRBV5-1 and TRBJ2-7; D might be TRBD1 (5 bases). Germline V gives CDR1 SGHRS, CDR2 YFSETQ. The CDR3 has 13 residues. V dropped 3 bases and J dropped 5 bases, with 12 bases sitting between them.

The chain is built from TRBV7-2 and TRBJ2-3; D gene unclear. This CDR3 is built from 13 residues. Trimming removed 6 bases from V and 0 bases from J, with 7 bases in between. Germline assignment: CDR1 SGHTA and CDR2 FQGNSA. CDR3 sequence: CASSSLSTDTQYF. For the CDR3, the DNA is TGTGCCAGCAGTTCTCTCAGCACAGATACGCAGTATTTT. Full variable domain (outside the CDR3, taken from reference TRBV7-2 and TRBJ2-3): GAGVSQSPSNKVTEKGKDVELRCDPISGHTALYWYRQSLGQGLEFLIYFQGNSAPDKSGLPSDRFSAERTGGSVSTLTIQRTQQEDSAVYLCASSSLSTDTQYFGPGTRLTVL.

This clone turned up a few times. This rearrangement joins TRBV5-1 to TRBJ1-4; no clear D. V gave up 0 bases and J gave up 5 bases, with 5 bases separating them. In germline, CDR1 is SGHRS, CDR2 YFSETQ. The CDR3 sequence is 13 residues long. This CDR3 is CASSLGRNEKLFF. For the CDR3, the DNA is TGCGCCAGCAGCTTGGGACGAAATGAAAAACTGTTTTTT.

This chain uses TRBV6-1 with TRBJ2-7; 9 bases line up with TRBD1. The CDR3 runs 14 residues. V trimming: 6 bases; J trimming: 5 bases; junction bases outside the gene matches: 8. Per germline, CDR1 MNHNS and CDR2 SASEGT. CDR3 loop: CASSRDRVVHEQYV. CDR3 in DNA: TGTGCCAGCAGCCGGGACAGGGTCGTTCACGAGCAGTACGTC.

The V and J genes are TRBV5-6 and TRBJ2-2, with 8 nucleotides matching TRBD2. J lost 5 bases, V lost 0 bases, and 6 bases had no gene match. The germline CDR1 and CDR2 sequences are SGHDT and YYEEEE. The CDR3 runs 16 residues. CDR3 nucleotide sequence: TGTGCCAGCAGCTTGGTACTCCCGGGGGGGACCGGGGAGCTGTTTTTT. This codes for CASSLVLPGGTGELFF.

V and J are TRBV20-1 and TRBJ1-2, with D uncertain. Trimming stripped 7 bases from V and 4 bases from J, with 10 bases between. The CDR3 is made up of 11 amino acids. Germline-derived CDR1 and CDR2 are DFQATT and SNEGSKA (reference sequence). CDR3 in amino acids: CSVRVGYGYTF. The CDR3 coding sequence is TGCAGTGTGAGGGTGGGCTATGGCTACACCTTC.

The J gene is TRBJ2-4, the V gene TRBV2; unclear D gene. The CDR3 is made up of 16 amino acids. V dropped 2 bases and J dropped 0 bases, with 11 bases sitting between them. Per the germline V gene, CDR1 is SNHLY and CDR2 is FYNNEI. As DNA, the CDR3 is TGTGCCAGCAGTGAAAGAGAGATTCTAGCCAAAAACATTCAGTACTTC. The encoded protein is CASSEREILAKNIQYF.

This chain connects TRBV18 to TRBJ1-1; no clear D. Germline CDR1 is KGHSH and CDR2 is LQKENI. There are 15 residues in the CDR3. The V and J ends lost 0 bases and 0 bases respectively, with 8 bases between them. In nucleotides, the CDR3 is TGTGCCAGCTCACCACCGAGGGCTATGAACACTGAAGCTTTCTTT. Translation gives CASSPPRAMNTEAFF.

CDR3 DNA sequence: TGTGCCAGCAGCCTCAGGACAGGGAGGGGGTACGACTACACCTTC. It translates to CASSLRTGRGYDYTF. The chain employs TRBV5-5 and TRBJ1-2, with 8 bases lining up with TRBD1. The CDR3 spans 15 residues. V shed 4 bases, J shed 10 bases, and the junction held 15 bases outside the gene matches. Germline lookup yields CDR1 SGHKS and CDR2 YYEKEE (reference sequence). Based on the CDR3 plus reference TRBV5-5 and TRBJ1-2, the full variable domain is DAGVTQSPTHLIKTRGQQVTLRCSPISGHKSVSWYQQVLGQGPQFIFQYYEKEERGRGNFPDRFSARQFPNYSSELNVNALLLGDSALYLCASSLRTGRGYDYTFGSGTRLTVV.

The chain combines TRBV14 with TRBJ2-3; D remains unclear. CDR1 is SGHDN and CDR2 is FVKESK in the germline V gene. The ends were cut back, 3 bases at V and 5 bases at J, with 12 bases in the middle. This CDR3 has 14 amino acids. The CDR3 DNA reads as TGTGCCAGCAGCCATCTATGGGAAGTAGATACGCAGTATTTT. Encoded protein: CASSHLWEVDTQYF. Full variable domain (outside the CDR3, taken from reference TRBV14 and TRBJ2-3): EAGVTQFPSHSVIEKGQTVTLRCDPISGHDNLYWYRRVMGKEIKFLLHFVKESKQDESGMPNNRFLAERTGGTYSTLKVQPAELEDSGVYFCASSHLWEVDTQYFGPGTRLTVL.

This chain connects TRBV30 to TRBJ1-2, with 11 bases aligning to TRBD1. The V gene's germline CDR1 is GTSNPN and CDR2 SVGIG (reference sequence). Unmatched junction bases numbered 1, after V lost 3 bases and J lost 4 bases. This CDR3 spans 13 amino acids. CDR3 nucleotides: TGTGCCTGGAGGGACAGGGGGCTCTATGGCTACACCTTC. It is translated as CAWRDRGLYGYTF. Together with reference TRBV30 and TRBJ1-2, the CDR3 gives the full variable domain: SQTIHQWPATLVQPVGSPLSLECTVEGTSNPNLYWYRQAAGRGLQLLFYSVGIGQISSEVPQNLSASRPQDRQFILSSKKLLLSDSGFYLCAWRDRGLYGYTFGSGTRLTVV.

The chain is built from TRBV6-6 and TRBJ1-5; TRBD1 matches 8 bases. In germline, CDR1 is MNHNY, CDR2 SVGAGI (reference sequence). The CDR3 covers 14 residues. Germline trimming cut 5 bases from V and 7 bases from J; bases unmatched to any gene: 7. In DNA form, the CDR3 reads TGTGCCAGCAGTACAGGACAGGGAGGCCAGCCCCAGCATTTT. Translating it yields CASSTGQGGQPQHF.

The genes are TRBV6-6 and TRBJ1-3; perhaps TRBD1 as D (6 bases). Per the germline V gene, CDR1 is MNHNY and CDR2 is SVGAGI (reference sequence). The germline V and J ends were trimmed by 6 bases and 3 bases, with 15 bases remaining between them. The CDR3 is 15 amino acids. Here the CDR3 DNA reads TGTGCCAGCAGACCCGGGGCAGGGGATGGAAACACCATATATTTT. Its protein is CASRPGAGDGNTIYF.

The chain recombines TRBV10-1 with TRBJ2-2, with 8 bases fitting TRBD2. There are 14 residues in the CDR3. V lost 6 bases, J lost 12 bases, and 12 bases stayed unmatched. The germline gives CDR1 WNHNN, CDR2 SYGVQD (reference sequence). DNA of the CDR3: TGCGCCAGCAGGGGGACTCGGAGCGGGGGACAGCTGTTTTTT. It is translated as CASRGTRSGGQLFF.

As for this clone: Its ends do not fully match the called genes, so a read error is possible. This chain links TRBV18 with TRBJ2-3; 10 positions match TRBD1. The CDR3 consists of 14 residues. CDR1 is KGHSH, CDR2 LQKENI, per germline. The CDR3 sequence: CASSGTGDPDTQYF. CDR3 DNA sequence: TGTGCTAGCTCAGGGACAGGGGACCCAGATACGCAGTATTTT.

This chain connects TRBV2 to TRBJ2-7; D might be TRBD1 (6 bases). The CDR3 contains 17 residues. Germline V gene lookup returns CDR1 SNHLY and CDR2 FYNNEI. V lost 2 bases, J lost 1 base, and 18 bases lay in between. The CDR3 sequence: CASSEWGKSRGSYEQYF. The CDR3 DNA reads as TGTGCCAGCAGTGAATGGGGTAAGAGCAGGGGATCCTACGAGCAGTACTTC.

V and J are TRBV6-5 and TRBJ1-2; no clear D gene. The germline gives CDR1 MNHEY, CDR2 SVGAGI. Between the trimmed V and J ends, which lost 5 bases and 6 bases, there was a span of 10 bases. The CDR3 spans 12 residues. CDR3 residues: CASSPDWDGYTF. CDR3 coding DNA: TGTGCCAGCAGTCCGGACTGGGATGGCTACACCTTC.

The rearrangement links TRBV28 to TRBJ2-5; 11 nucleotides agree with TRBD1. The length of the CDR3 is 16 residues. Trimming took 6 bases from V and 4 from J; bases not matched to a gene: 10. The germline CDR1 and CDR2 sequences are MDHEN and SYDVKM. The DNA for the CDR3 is TGTGCCAGCAGCCCCTGGACAGGGGGCAAGGCAGAGACCCAGTACTTC. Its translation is CASSPWTGGKAETQYF.

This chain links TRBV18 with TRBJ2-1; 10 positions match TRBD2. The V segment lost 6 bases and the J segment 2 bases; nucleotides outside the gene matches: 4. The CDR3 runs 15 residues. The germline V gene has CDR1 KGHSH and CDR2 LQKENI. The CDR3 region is CASSLAGDPYNEQFF. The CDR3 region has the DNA TGTGCCAGCTCGCTAGCGGGGGATCCCTACAATGAGCAGTTCTTC. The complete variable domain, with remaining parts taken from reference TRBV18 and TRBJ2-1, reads NAGVMQNPRHLVRRRGQEARLRCSPMKGHSHVYWYRQLPEEGLKFMVYLQKENIIDESGMPKERFSAEFPKEGPSILRIQQVVRGDSAAYFCASSLAGDPYNEQFFGPGTRLTVL.

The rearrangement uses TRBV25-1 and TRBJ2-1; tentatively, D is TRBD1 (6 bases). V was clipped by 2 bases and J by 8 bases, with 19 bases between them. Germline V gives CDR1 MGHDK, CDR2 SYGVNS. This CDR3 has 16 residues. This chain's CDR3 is CASSEGDNSLGDEQFF. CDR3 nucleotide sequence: TGTGCCAGCAGTGAAGGGGACAACTCCTTGGGCGATGAGCAGTTCTTC.